This passage covers 20 T cell receptor beta chains from one sample sequenced in a study of cytomegalovirus exposure and HLA in healthy donors. PCR primers comprised 60 Vbeta and 13 Jbeta primers. TCRdb's copy holds only in-frame clones and misses some; the assay was immunoSEQ multiplex PCR. The sample lists about 160,000 clones; around 80% were seen once. Sequencing was carried out using PBMCs. The receptors here all came from a man in his forties in good health and CMV-seronegative.

The CDR3 DNA sequence: TGTGCCATCAGCGGTGGGACTAGCGGGACTAACAATGAGCAGTTCTTC. It encodes CAISGGTSGTNNEQFF. The chain has TRBV10-3 and TRBJ2-1; the match to TRBD2 covers 13 bases. CDR1 is ENHRY and CDR2 is SYGVKD in the germline V gene. Trimming cost V 6 bases and J 5 bases; bases outside gene matches: 7. The CDR3 is 16 residues long.

The V gene is TRBV15, the J gene TRBJ1-1, with D perhaps matching TRBD1 (5 bases). Germline V lookup: CDR1 LNHNV, CDR2 YYDKDF (reference sequence). Deletions cut 0 bases from V and 3 bases from J, with 8 bases between. This CDR3 region has 14 residues. Here the CDR3 DNA reads TGTGCCACCAGCAGAGAGGGGGGGGACACTGAAGCTTTCTTT. Translated, it gives CATSREGGDTEAFF.

The rearrangement links TRBV5-6 to TRBJ2-1, with D perhaps TRBD2 (6 bases). The V gene lost 0 bases and the J gene lost 12 bases, with 10 bases spanning the gap. Per germline, CDR1 SGHDT and CDR2 YYEEEE. This CDR3 spans 12 amino acids. The CDR3 sequence: CASSLAGSGQFF. The CDR3 DNA reads as TGTGCCAGCAGCTTGGCCGGTAGCGGGCAGTTCTTC.

This clone showed up just once. V and J are TRBV19 and TRBJ2-7; a weak D match, TRBD1 (6 bases). Trimming pared 6 bases from V and 3 bases from J, leaving 15 bases between. The CDR3 covers 14 residues. Germline lookup yields CDR1 LNHDA and CDR2 SQIVND (reference sequence). In DNA, the CDR3 is TGTGCCAGTAGCGTCACAGGGAACAACTACGAGCAGTACTTC. It encodes CASSVTGNNYEQYF.

J is TRBJ2-3 and V is TRBV9, with 12 bases aligning to TRBD2. The CDR3 runs 16 residues. After removal of 2 bases from V and 6 bases from J, the junction contained 7 bases not matched to a gene. CDR1 is SGDLS and CDR2 is YYNGEE in the germline V gene. CDR3 sequence: CASSVSSGRAADTQYF. Written as DNA, the CDR3 is TGTGCCAGCAGCGTCTCTAGCGGGAGGGCAGCGGATACGCAGTATTTT.

The rearrangement joins TRBV5-1 to TRBJ2-3; possibly TRBD2 for D (6 bases). Germline lookup yields CDR1 SGHRS and CDR2 YFSETQ. The ends were cut back, 0 bases at V and 3 bases at J, with 8 bases in the middle. This CDR3 has 14 amino acids. The chain's CDR3 is CASSLERETDTQYF. CDR3 sequence (DNA): TGCGCCAGCAGCTTGGAACGGGAGACAGATACGCAGTATTTT.

This clone was counted a single time. The V and J genes are TRBV28 and TRBJ1-2, with no clear D. The ends were cut back, 3 bases at V and 5 bases at J, with 4 bases in the middle. CDR1 and CDR2 (germline): MDHEN, SYDVKM. This CDR3 comprises 11 residues. CDR3 DNA sequence: TGTGCCAGCAGTTTCGTTTATGGCTACACCTTC. Translating gives CASSFVYGYTF.

The J gene is TRBJ2-7, the V gene TRBV5-4, with 7 bases matching TRBD1. The CDR3 extends over 14 amino acids. Trimming cost V 3 bases and J 3 bases; bases outside gene matches: 6. Germline CDR1 reads SGHNT; CDR2 reads YYREEE (reference sequence). The CDR3 loop is CASSSGQVGYEQYF. As DNA, the CDR3 is TGTGCCAGCAGCTCTGGACAGGTTGGCTACGAGCAGTACTTC.

The count of this clone is one. The J gene is TRBJ1-1, the V gene TRBV2; 7 bases line up with TRBD1. CDR1 is SNHLY and CDR2 is FYNNEI in the germline V gene. The CDR3 consists of 15 residues. The J segment lost 10 bases and the V segment lost 5 bases, leaving 16 bases of the junction unmatched. The CDR3 bases are TGTGCCAGCAGTCTCACAAGGCTGAAGACAGGGAGAGCTTTCTTT. Its protein is CASSLTRLKTGRAFF.

This clone was counted a few times. The chain joins TRBV5-4 to TRBJ2-7; possibly TRBD2 for D (5 bases). The germline gives CDR1 SGHNT, CDR2 YYREEE (reference sequence). The CDR3 is 15 residues long. V was shortened by 0 bases and J by 6 bases, with 16 bases between the two germline ends. For the CDR3, the DNA is TGTGCCAGCAGCTTGGACGGCGGGTCGCCTGGCGAGCAGTACTTC. Translating gives CASSLDGGSPGEQYF. The whole variable domain, remainder taken from reference TRBV5-4 and TRBJ2-7, is ETGVTQSPTHLIKTRGQQVTLRCSSQSGHNTVSWYQQALGQGPQFIFQYYREEENGRGNFPPRFSGLQFPNYSSELNVNALELDDSALYLCASSLDGGSPGEQYFGPGTRLTVT.

V gene TRBV4-1 combines with J gene TRBJ1-1; 10 positions agree with TRBD1. With 4 bases clipped from V and 3 bases from J, the junction kept 11 bases outside the gene matches. CDR1 is MGHRA, CDR2 YSYEKL, per germline. CDR3 length: 17 residues. Here the CDR3 reads CASSLRQGANVDTEAFF. Written as DNA, the CDR3 is TGCGCCAGCAGCCTCAGACAGGGGGCGAACGTCGACACTGAAGCTTTCTTT.

The rearrangement uses TRBV19 and TRBJ2-1, with 10 bases that match TRBD2. Germline CDR1 is LNHDA and CDR2 is SQIVND (reference sequence). The CDR3 loop spans 14 amino acids. The V and J ends lost 5 bases and 10 bases, in that order; junction bases with no gene match: 8. CDR3 DNA sequence: TGTGCCAGTAGTCCGAGCGGGAGGGCCGGAGAGCAGTTCTTC. Its protein is CASSPSGRAGEQFF.

With regard to this clone: One end of the junction varies from germline; a read error may be responsible. The V gene is TRBV7-9, the J gene TRBJ2-5, with D possibly matching TRBD2 (7 bases). Germline V gives CDR1 SEHNR, CDR2 FQNEAQ (reference sequence). This CDR3 is built from 16 residues. This CDR3 is CSSSLASRGAKETQYF. CDR3 DNA: TGTTCCAGCAGCTTAGCCTCTCGGGGGGCGAAAGAGACCCAGTACTTC.

CDR3 DNA sequence: TGTGCCAGCGCCAGGGGGCAGCTAAGGGAAGAGACCCAGTACTTC. This encodes CASARGQLREETQYF. The chain carries TRBV28 and TRBJ2-5; 8 bases align to TRBD1. Germline CDR1 MDHEN, CDR2 SYDVKM. With 8 bases clipped from V and 3 bases from J, the junction kept 11 bases outside the gene matches. CDR3 length equals 15 residues.

The chain joins TRBV5-1 to TRBJ2-7; maybe TRBD2 (5 bases). This CDR3 has 14 residues. V dropped 6 bases and J dropped 2 bases, with 15 bases sitting between them. Germline V gene lookup returns CDR1 SGHRS and CDR2 YFSETQ. The CDR3 bases are TGCGCCAGCACAGCGGACCCGGGTACCTACGAGCAGTACTTC. Translation gives CASTADPGTYEQYF.

DNA for the CDR3: TGTGCCAGCGGGCTAGCGGGAGAGGCACAAGAGCAGTACTTC. Its translation: CASGLAGEAQEQYF. The chain combines TRBV5-5 with TRBJ2-7; TRBD2 matches 10 bases. V shed 7 bases and J 7 bases; nucleotides not matched to a gene: 11. CDR3 length equals 14 residues. Germline V gene sequence: CDR1 SGHKS, CDR2 YYEKEE (reference sequence).

The chain is built from TRBV5-6 and TRBJ2-1; 8 nucleotides align to TRBD2. Looked up from germline, CDR1 is SGHDT and CDR2 is YYEEEE. V gave up 4 bases and J gave up 3 bases; unmatched junction bases: 12. CDR3 length: 17 residues. The CDR3 loop is CASSRRLATRNYNEQFF. In DNA, the CDR3 is TGTGCCAGCAGCCGGCGACTAGCGACCAGGAACTACAATGAGCAGTTCTTC.

The count of this clone is one. This rearrangement joins TRBV6-5 to TRBJ2-3, with 7 bases identical to TRBD1. The CDR3 extends over 13 amino acids. Unmatched junction bases numbered 4, after V lost 7 bases and J lost 3 bases. Per the germline V gene, CDR1 is MNHEY and CDR2 is SVGAGI. The CDR3: CASKGAGTDTQYF. The CDR3 DNA reads TGTGCCAGCAAGGGGGCTGGGACAGATACGCAGTATTTT.

This clone came up once. The chain's CDR3 is CAGGRGGYNEQFF. CDR3 in DNA: TGTGCCGGGGGACGGGGAGGATACAATGAGCAGTTCTTC. The rearrangement links TRBV30 to TRBJ2-1; D might be TRBD2 (6 bases). Germline V lookup: CDR1 GTSNPN, CDR2 SVGIG (reference sequence). The CDR3 loop spans 13 amino acids. The germline V and J ends were trimmed by 8 bases and 4 bases, with 15 bases remaining between them.

The rearrangement uses TRBV2 and TRBJ2-5, with 11 bases matching TRBD2. This CDR3 has 18 residues. The ends lost 2 bases at V and 1 base at J; junction bases unmatched: 9. CDR1 and CDR2 (germline): SNHLY, FYNNEI. This chain's CDR3 is CASSESVPGTSGQETQYF. The CDR3 DNA follows: TGTGCCAGCAGTGAATCCGTCCCCGGGACTAGCGGCCAAGAGACCCAGTACTTC.